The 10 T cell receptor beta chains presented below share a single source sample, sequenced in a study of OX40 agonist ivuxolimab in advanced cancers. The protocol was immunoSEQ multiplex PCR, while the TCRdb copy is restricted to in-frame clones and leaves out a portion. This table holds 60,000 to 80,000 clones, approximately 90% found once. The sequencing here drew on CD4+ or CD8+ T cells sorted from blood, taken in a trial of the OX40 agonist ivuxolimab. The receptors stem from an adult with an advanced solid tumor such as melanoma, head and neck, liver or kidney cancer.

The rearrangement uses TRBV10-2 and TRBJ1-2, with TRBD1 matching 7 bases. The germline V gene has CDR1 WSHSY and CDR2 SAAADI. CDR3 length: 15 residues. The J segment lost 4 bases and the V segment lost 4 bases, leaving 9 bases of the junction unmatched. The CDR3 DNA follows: TGCGCCAGCAGTGGGGGGACAGCGTTCGGCTATGGCTACACCTTC. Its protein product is CASSGGTAFGYGYTF.

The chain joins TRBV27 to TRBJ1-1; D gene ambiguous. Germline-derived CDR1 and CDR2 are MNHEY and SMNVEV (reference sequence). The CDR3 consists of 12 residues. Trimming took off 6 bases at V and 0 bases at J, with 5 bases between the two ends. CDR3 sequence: CASSQMNTEAFF. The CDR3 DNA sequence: TGTGCCAGCAGCCAAATGAACACTGAAGCTTTCTTT.

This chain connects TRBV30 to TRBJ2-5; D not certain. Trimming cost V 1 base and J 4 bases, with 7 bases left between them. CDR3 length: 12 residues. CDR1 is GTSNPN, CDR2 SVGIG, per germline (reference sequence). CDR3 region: CAWSEGGETQYF. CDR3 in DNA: TGTGCCTGGAGTGAGGGCGGAGAGACCCAGTACTTC.

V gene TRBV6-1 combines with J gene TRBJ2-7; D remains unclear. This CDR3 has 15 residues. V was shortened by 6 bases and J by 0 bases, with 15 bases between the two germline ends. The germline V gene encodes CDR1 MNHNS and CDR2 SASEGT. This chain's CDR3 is CASSPQQRSSYEQYF. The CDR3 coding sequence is TGTGCCAGCAGCCCTCAGCAGAGAAGCTCCTACGAGCAGTACTTC.

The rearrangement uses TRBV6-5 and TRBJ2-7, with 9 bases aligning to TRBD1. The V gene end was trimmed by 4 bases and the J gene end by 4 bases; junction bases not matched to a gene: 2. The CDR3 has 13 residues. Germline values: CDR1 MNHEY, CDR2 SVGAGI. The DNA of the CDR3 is TGTGCCAGCAGTTTCGGGACAGGGTACGAGCAGTACTTC. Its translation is CASSFGTGYEQYF.

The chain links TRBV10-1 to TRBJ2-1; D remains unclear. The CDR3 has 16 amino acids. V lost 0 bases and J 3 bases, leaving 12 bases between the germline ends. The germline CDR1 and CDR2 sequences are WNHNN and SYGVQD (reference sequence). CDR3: CASSESRATLYNEQFF. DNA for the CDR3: TGCGCCAGCAGTGAGTCCCGGGCAACTCTCTACAATGAGCAGTTCTTC.

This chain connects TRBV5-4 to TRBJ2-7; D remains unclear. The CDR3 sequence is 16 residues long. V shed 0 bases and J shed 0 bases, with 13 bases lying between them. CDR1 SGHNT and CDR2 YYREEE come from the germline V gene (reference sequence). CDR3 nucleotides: TGTGCCAGCAGCTTGGGTCAGGACCCGAGCTCCTACGAGCAGTACTTC. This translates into CASSLGQDPSSYEQYF.

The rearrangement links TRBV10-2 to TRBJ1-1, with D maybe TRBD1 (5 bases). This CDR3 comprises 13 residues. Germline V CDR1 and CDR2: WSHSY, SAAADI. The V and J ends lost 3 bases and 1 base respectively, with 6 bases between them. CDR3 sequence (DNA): TGCGCCAGCAGTGACCAGGGGAACACTGAAGCTTTCTTT. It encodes CASSDQGNTEAFF.

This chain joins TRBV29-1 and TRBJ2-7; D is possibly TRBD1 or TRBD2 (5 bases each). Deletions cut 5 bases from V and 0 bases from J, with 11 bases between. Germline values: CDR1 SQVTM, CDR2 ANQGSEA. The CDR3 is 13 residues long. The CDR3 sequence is CSVSQGVSYEQYF. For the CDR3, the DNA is TGCAGCGTTAGTCAGGGAGTCTCCTACGAGCAGTACTTC.

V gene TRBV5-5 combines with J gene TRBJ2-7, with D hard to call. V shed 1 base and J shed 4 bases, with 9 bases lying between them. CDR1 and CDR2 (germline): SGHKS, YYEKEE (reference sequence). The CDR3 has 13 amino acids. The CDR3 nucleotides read TGTGCCAGCAGCTTGATAGAGCTTTACGAGCAGTACTTC. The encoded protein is CASSLIELYEQYF.